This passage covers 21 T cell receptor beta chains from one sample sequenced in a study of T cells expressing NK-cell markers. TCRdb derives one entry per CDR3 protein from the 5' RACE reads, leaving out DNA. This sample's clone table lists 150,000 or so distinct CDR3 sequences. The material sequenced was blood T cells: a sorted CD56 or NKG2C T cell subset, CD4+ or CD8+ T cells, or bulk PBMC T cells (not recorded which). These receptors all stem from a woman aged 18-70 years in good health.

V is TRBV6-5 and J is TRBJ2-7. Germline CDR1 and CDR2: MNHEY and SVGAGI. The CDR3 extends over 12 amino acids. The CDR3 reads CASTSSFYEQYF.

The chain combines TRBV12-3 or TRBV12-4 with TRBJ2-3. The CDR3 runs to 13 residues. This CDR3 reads CASSLWATDTQYF.

CDR3 protein: CATSDQSWASDTQYF. The genes are TRBV24-1 and TRBJ2-3. CDR3 length: 15 residues. CDR1 is KGHDR, CDR2 SFDVKD, per germline.

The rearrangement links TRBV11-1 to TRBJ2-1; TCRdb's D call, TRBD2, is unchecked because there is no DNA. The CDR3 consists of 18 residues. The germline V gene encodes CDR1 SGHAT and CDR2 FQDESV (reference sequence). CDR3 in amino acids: CASSLAPGLAGGGNEQFF.

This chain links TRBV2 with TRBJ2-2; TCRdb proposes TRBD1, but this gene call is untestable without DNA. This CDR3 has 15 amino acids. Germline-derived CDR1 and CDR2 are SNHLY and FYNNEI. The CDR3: CASSGSGGVTGELFF.

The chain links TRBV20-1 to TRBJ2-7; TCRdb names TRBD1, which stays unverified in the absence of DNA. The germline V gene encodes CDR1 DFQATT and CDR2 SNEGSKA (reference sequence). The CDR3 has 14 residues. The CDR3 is CSARGDRGSYEQYF.

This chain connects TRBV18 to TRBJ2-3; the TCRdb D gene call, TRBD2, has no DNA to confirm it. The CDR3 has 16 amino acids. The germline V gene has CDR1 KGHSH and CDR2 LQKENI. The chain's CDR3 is CASSATSGGSGGTQYF.

The CDR3 sequence is CASSEWSGGTEAFF. V gene TRBV2 combines with J gene TRBJ1-1. CDR1 is SNHLY, CDR2 FYNNEI, per germline. The CDR3 contains 14 residues. The whole variable domain, filled in from reference TRBV2 and TRBJ1-1, reads EPEVTQTPSHQVTQMGQEVILRCVPISNHLYFYWYRQILGQKVEFLVSFYNNEISEKSEIFDDQFSVERPDGSNFTLKIRSTKLEDSAMYFCASSEWSGGTEAFFGQGTRLTVV.

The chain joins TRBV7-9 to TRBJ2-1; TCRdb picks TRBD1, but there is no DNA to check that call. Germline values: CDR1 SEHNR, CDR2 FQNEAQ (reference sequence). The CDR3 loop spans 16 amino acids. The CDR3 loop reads CASSLTTGTGANEQFF.

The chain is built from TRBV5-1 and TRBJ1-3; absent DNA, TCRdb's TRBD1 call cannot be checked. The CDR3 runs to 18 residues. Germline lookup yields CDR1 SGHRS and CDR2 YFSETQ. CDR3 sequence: CASSLASLDRAAGNTIYF.

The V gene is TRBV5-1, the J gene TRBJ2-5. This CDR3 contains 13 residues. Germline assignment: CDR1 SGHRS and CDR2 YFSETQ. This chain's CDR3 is CASSLSPEETQYF.

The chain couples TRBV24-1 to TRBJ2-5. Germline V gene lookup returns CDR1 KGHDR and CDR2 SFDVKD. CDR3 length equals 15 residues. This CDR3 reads CATSDSRQGAQTQYF.

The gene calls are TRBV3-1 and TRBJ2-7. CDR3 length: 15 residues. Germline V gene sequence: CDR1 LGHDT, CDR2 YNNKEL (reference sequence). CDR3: CASSRTDRASYEQYF.

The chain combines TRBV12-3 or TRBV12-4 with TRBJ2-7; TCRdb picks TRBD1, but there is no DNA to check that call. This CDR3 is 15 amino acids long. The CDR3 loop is CASSRMGTVSYEQYF.

The CDR3 is CASSFDPGQSNEKLFF. The chain links TRBV12-3 or TRBV12-4 to TRBJ1-4; TCRdb selects TRBD1, and the lack of DNA leaves this call unchecked. This CDR3 region has 16 residues.

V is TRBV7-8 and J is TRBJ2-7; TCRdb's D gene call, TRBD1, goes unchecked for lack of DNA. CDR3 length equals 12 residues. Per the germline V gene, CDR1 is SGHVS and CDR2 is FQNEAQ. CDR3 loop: CASSAGQPKQYF.

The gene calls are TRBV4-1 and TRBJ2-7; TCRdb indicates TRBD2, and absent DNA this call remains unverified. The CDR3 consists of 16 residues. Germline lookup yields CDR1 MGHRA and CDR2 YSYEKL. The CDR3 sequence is CASSQGGPGVPYEQYF.

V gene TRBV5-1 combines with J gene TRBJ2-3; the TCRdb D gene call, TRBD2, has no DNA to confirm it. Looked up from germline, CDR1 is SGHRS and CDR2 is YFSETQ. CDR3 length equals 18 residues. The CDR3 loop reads CASSVAGGPWSSTDTQYF.

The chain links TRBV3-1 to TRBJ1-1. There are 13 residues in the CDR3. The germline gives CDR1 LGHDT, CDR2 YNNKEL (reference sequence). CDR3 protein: CASTGRRATEAFF.

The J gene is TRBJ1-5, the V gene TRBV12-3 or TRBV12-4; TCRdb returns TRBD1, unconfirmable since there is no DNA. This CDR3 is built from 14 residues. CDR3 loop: CASSRQGSVQPQHF.

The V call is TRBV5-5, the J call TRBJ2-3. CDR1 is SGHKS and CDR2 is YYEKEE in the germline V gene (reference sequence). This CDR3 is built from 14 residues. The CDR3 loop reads CASSFTLTPDTQYF.